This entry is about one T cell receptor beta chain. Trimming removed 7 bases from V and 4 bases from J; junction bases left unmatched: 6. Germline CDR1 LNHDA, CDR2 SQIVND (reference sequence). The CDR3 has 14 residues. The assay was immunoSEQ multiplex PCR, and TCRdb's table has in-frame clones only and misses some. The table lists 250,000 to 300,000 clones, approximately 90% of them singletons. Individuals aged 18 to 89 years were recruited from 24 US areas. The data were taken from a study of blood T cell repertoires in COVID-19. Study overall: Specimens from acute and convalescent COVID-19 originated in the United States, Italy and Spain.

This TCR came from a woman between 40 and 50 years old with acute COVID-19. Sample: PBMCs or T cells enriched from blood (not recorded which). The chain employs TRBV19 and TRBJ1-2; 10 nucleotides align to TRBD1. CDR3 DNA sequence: TGTGCCAGTACCCGGGACAGGGGACCCTATGGCTACACCTTC. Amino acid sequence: CASTRDRGPYGYTF.